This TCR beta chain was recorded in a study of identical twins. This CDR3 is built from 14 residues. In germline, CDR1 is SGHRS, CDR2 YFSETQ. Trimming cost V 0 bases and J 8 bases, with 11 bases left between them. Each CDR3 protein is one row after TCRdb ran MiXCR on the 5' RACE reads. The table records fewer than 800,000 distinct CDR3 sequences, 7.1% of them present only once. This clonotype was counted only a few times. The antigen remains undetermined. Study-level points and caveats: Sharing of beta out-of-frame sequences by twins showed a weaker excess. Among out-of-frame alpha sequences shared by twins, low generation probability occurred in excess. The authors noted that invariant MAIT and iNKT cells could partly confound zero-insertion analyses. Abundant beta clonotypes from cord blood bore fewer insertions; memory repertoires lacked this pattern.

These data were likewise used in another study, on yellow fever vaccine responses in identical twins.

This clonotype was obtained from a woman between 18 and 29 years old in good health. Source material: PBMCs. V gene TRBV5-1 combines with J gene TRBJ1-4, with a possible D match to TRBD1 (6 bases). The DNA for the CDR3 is TGCGCCAGCAGCTTGGACAGGGTGGACGAAAAACTGTTTTTT. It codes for CASSLDRVDEKLFF.